This entry lists 9 T cell receptor beta chains sequenced from one sample in a study of Graves' ophthalmopathy and Graves' hyperthyroidism. RNA transcripts were the template, and TCR beta CDR3 regions were amplified from them. After a first-round RT-PCR with HTBI primers, a second-round multiplex PCR was run. One entry per CDR3 protein results from TCRdb running MiXCR on the multiplex PCR reads. The sample has about 620,000 distinct CDR3 sequences; over 20% are singletons. The sequenced material came from peripheral blood. Receptors originate from a woman aged 18-29 years with stable Graves' hyperthyroidism. Some clones in this sample may be carry-over from other donors' samples.

A few counts support this clonotype. The chain couples TRBV9 to TRBJ2-2; 9 bases align to TRBD1. The CDR3 spans 18 residues. J was trimmed by 4 bases and V by 3 bases; bases with no gene match: 13. CDR1 and CDR2 (germline): SGDLS, YYNGEE. As DNA, the CDR3 is TGTGCCAGCAGCGGAGGGGGTAGGGGGACAGGGTTCACCGGGGAGCTGTTTTTT. Its translation: CASSGGGRGTGFTGELFF.

The J gene is TRBJ1-6, the V gene TRBV20-1, with TRBD1 as a possible D gene (5 bases). V was clipped by 0 bases and J by 2 bases, with 20 bases between them. This CDR3 has 19 amino acids. CDR1 is DFQATT and CDR2 is SNEGSKA in the germline V gene (reference sequence). CDR3 nucleotide sequence: TGCAGTGCTAGAGATATAAACTGCGGGACGGGGGCCTATAATTCACCCCTCCACTTT. Translating it yields CSARDINCGTGAYNSPLHF.

The V call is TRBV7-8, the J call TRBJ2-5, with D unresolved. The CDR3 has 15 residues. V lost 1 base, J lost 0 bases, and 9 bases lay in between. Germline V lookup: CDR1 SGHVS, CDR2 FQNEAQ. CDR3 DNA sequence: TGTGCCAGCAGCTTAGAAGGCTGGCACCAAGAGACCCAGTACTTC. Its translation: CASSLEGWHQETQYF.

This clonotype was detected once. The chain joins TRBV15 to TRBJ1-3, with a tentative D call TRBD1 (5 bases). CDR1 is LNHNV, CDR2 YYDKDF, per germline (reference sequence). V lost 4 bases, J lost 7 bases, and 17 bases lay in between. The CDR3 loop spans 15 amino acids. The CDR3 DNA follows: TGTGCCACCAGCACGGCAGGGAAGAGAGGGAACACCATATATTTT. Translation: CATSTAGKRGNTIYF.

The sample holds many counts of this clonotype. V and J are TRBV20-1 and TRBJ2-5, with D possibly being TRBD1 (6 bases). This CDR3 has 11 amino acids. Germline V lookup: CDR1 DFQATT, CDR2 SNEGSKA (reference sequence). The CDR3 nucleotides are TGCAGCGGACAGTACCAAGAGACCCAGTACTTC. The encoded protein is CSGQYQETQYF.

This clonotype was detected many times. The chain links TRBV28 to TRBJ1-1, with no clear D. The length of the CDR3 is 12 residues. Germline V gene data show CDR1 as MDHEN and CDR2 as SYDVKM. V was pared by 3 bases and J by 5 bases, with 7 bases between. The CDR3: CASSFLRTEAFF. The CDR3 region has the DNA TGTGCCAGCAGTTTCCTGCGGACTGAAGCTTTCTTT. Full variable domain (remainder filled in from reference TRBV28 and TRBJ1-1): DVKVTQSSRYLVKRTGEKVFLECVQDMDHENMFWYRQDPGLGLRLIYFSYDVKMKEKGDIPEGYSVSREKKERFSLILESASTNQTSMYLCASSFLRTEAFFGQGTRLTVV.

The V gene is TRBV12-3 or TRBV12-4, the J gene TRBJ2-7; 9 bases align to TRBD2. The length of the CDR3 is 13 residues. V shed 7 bases, J shed 6 bases, and the junction held 7 bases outside the gene matches. CDR3 residues: CASNLAGSLEQYF. CDR3 coding DNA: TGTGCCAGCAACCTAGCGGGATCTCTCGAGCAGTACTTC.

The chain couples TRBV30 to TRBJ1-1; no clear D gene. V was pared by 0 bases and J by 2 bases, with 10 bases between. CDR1 and CDR2 (germline): GTSNPN, SVGIG (reference sequence). This CDR3 contains 14 residues. CDR3 loop: CAWSVRVSNTEAFF. CDR3 in DNA: TGTGCCTGGAGTGTTCGGGTATCCAACACTGAAGCTTTCTTT.

This clonotype was seen repeatedly, ten times or more. The chain uses TRBV2 and TRBJ2-7; the D is unclear. V was cut by 6 bases and J by 0 bases, with 9 bases left in between. The CDR3 covers 13 residues. Germline CDR1 and CDR2: SNHLY and FYNNEI. DNA of the CDR3: TGTGCCAGCAGGCGGCCGAGCTCCTACGAGCAGTACTTC. Its protein product is CASRRPSSYEQYF.